A single sample is the source of the 19 T cell receptor beta chains below, sequenced in a study of patients and donors after allogeneic stem cell transplantation. TCRdb passed the RT-PCR reads through MiXCR, listing each CDR3 protein once. Here the sample spans approximately 250,000 distinct CDR3 sequences, roughly 15% being singletons. What was sequenced was blood, either unsorted or a sorted T cell fraction (not recorded which). These receptors all come from a human donor who was either an allogeneic HSCT recipient or a stem cell or donor lymphocyte infusion donor (not recorded which). It is not recorded whose cells these are; they may come from a transplant donor.

The chain links TRBV10-3 to TRBJ2-1, with no clear D. The germline CDR1 and CDR2 sequences are ENHRY and SYGVKD. V dropped 4 bases and J dropped 8 bases, with 18 bases sitting between them. The CDR3 contains 15 residues. The CDR3 loop reads CAISAAGPRAHEQFF. The CDR3 nucleotides are TGTGCCATCAGTGCAGCCGGGCCCCGGGCTCATGAGCAGTTCTTC.

This clonotype appeared a few times. The CDR3 region is CASSDGIYSGELFF. The DNA for the CDR3 is TGTGCCAGCAGTGACGGCATCTACTCCGGGGAGCTGTTTTTT. The V and J genes are TRBV6-4 and TRBJ2-2; D unclear. V gave up 2 bases and J gave up 6 bases, with 10 bases separating them. Germline values: CDR1 MRHNA, CDR2 SNTAGT. The CDR3 consists of 14 residues.

The genes are TRBV9 and TRBJ1-6, with D unresolved. V shed 4 bases and J shed 5 bases, with 13 bases lying between them. Per germline, CDR1 SGDLS and CDR2 YYNGEE. The CDR3 covers 15 residues. In DNA, the CDR3 is TGTGCCAGCAGCTCTCGGACCGTGGATAATTCACCCCTCCACTTT. Its translation is CASSSRTVDNSPLHF.

This clonotype appeared many times. This chain links TRBV25-1 with TRBJ1-1, with D unresolved. The CDR3 is 14 amino acids. The germline V gene has CDR1 MGHDK and CDR2 SYGVNS. V was clipped by 1 base and J by 8 bases, with 14 bases between them. The CDR3 DNA follows: TGTGCCAGCAGTGAATCGACGCGGACGGACGAAGCTTTCTTT. Protein: CASSESTRTDEAFF.

This rearrangement joins TRBV4-1 to TRBJ1-4; possible D gene TRBD1, 5 bases. Germline V gene data show CDR1 as MGHRA and CDR2 as YSYEKL. The CDR3 consists of 15 residues. Between the trimmed V and J ends, which lost 0 bases and 4 bases, there was a span of 9 bases. DNA of the CDR3: TGCGCCAGCAGCCAAGAAACAGGCTATAATGAAAAACTGTTTTTT. This translates into CASSQETGYNEKLFF.

This chain links TRBV7-6 with TRBJ2-5; the D is unclear. Between the trimmed V and J ends, which lost 1 base and 5 bases, there was a span of 14 bases. The germline V gene encodes CDR1 SGHVS and CDR2 FNYEAQ. The CDR3 length is 15 residues. CDR3 DNA: TGTGCCAGCAGCTTAGGACGCCACGGTGGGGAGACCCAGTACTTC. Translating it yields CASSLGRHGGETQYF.

The J gene is TRBJ1-1, the V gene TRBV5-1, with 7 bases identical to TRBD1. The CDR3 sequence is 12 residues long. V trimming: 5 bases; J trimming: 5 bases; junction bases outside the gene matches: 3. CDR1 and CDR2 (germline): SGHRS, YFSETQ. CDR3 nucleotide sequence: TGCGCCAGCAGGCGGGGACAGACTGAAGCTTTCTTT. This sequence encodes CASRRGQTEAFF.

A single count supports this clonotype. This rearrangement joins TRBV30 to TRBJ1-3, with a weak D call TRBD1 (5 bases). Trimming stripped 4 bases from V and 2 bases from J, with 9 bases between. Germline CDR1 reads GTSNPN; CDR2 reads SVGIG (reference sequence). The length of the CDR3 is 13 residues. The CDR3 protein is CAWKQAAGNTIYF. CDR3 coding DNA: TGTGCCTGGAAACAGGCCGCTGGAAACACCATATATTTT.

In DNA form, the CDR3 reads TGTGCCAGCAGCTGGGGTGATTCACCCCTCCACTTT. Amino acids: CASSWGDSPLHF. The V and J genes are TRBV3-1 and TRBJ1-6; no clear D. Looked up from germline, CDR1 is LGHDT and CDR2 is YNNKEL (reference sequence). This CDR3 has 12 amino acids. V lost 5 bases and J lost 8, with 7 bases in between. Looking up the rest from reference TRBV3-1 and TRBJ1-6 gives the full variable domain: DTAVSQTPKYLVTQMGNDKSIKCEQNLGHDTMYWYKQDSKKFLKIMFSYNNKELIINETVPNRFSPKSPDKAHLNLHINSLELGDSAVYFCASSWGDSPLHFGNGTRLTVT.

This chain connects TRBV7-8 to TRBJ2-5, with a tentative D call TRBD2 (5 bases). CDR1 SGHVS and CDR2 FQNEAQ come from the germline V gene. V lost 7 bases and J 4 bases, leaving 22 bases between the germline ends. The CDR3 length is 16 residues. The CDR3 DNA reads TGTGCCAGCACCCCTCTAGCTTTTCCAACGGGAGAGACCCAGTACTTC. Its protein is CASTPLAFPTGETQYF.

CDR3 loop: CASSASGERPQYF. CDR3 in DNA: TGTGCCAGCAGTGCTAGCGGGGAGCGGCCCCAGTACTTC. V gene TRBV5-6 combines with J gene TRBJ2-5; 9 bases line up with TRBD2. V shed 5 bases and J 9 bases; nucleotides not matched to a gene: 8. The length of the CDR3 is 13 residues. Germline-derived CDR1 and CDR2 are SGHDT and YYEEEE.

This clonotype was counted only a few times. The gene calls are TRBV5-1 and TRBJ2-3; no reliable D call. This CDR3 comprises 12 residues. The germline CDR1 and CDR2 sequences are SGHRS and YFSETQ. V lost 3 bases to trimming and J lost 5 bases, with 7 bases between them. CDR3: CASSSQLDTQYF. The CDR3 DNA sequence: TGCGCCAGCAGCTCCCAGTTAGATACGCAGTATTTT.

This clonotype has only a few counts. The chain uses TRBV18 and TRBJ1-1, with D perhaps TRBD1 (5 bases). The CDR3 consists of 14 residues. The ends were cut back, 3 bases at V and 8 bases at J, with 16 bases in the middle. Germline CDR1 reads KGHSH; CDR2 reads LQKENI. The chain's CDR3 is CASSPTMGRQEAFF. The DNA for the CDR3 is TGTGCCAGCTCACCCACGATGGGACGTCAGGAAGCTTTCTTT.

The rearrangement links TRBV7-2 to TRBJ2-5; TRBD2 matches at 10 bases. V lost 5 bases, J lost 5 bases, and 5 bases stayed unmatched. The CDR3 runs 14 residues. Germline V gene data show CDR1 as SGHTA and CDR2 as FQGNSA. CDR3 coding DNA: TGTGCCAGCAGCCCGGGACTAGCGATGGAGACCCAGTACTTC. The encoded protein is CASSPGLAMETQYF.

V is TRBV14 and J is TRBJ2-1, with a possible D match to TRBD1 (6 bases). Germline CDR1 reads SGHDN; CDR2 reads FVKESK. Trimming took off 5 bases at V and 2 bases at J, with 13 bases between the two ends. The CDR3 loop spans 15 amino acids. CDR3 region: CASSSQGFPYNEQFF. Written as DNA, the CDR3 is TGTGCCAGCAGCTCTCAGGGGTTCCCCTACAATGAGCAGTTCTTC.

The chain is built from TRBV12-5 and TRBJ1-4; 7 bases are a match to TRBD1. The CDR3 consists of 14 residues. Germline CDR1 reads LGHNT; CDR2 reads FRNRAP. Trimming took 6 bases from V and 7 from J; bases not matched to a gene: 8. In DNA form, the CDR3 reads TGTGCTAGTGGCGAGGGACAGTCTTCTGAAAAACTGTTTTTT. It codes for CASGEGQSSEKLFF.

The chain uses TRBV6-5 and TRBJ2-7; 11 nucleotides align to TRBD2. The CDR3 consists of 16 residues. Trimming took 0 bases from V and 3 from J; bases not matched to a gene: 4. Germline CDR1 MNHEY, CDR2 SVGAGI. The CDR3 DNA reads TGTGCCAGCAGTTACTCACTAGCGGGGGCGGGCTACGAGCAGTACTTC. This translates into CASSYSLAGAGYEQYF.

The J gene is TRBJ1-6, the V gene TRBV6-1; D is unresolved. The CDR3 is 14 amino acids. Trimming took 10 bases from V and 0 from J, leaving 10 bases between them. In germline, CDR1 is MNHNS, CDR2 SASEGT. CDR3 protein: CAIRGSSYNSPLHF. The CDR3 region has the DNA TGTGCCATCCGAGGAAGCTCCTATAATTCACCCCTCCACTTT.

The sample holds a few counts of this clonotype. The chain recombines TRBV9 with TRBJ2-2; D remains unclear. Germline V gene data show CDR1 as SGDLS and CDR2 as YYNGEE. The CDR3 is 13 amino acids. V dropped 0 bases and J dropped 4 bases, with 4 bases sitting between them. The CDR3 sequence: CASSVDFTGELFF. CDR3 nucleotide sequence: TGTGCCAGCAGCGTAGATTTCACCGGGGAGCTGTTTTTT.